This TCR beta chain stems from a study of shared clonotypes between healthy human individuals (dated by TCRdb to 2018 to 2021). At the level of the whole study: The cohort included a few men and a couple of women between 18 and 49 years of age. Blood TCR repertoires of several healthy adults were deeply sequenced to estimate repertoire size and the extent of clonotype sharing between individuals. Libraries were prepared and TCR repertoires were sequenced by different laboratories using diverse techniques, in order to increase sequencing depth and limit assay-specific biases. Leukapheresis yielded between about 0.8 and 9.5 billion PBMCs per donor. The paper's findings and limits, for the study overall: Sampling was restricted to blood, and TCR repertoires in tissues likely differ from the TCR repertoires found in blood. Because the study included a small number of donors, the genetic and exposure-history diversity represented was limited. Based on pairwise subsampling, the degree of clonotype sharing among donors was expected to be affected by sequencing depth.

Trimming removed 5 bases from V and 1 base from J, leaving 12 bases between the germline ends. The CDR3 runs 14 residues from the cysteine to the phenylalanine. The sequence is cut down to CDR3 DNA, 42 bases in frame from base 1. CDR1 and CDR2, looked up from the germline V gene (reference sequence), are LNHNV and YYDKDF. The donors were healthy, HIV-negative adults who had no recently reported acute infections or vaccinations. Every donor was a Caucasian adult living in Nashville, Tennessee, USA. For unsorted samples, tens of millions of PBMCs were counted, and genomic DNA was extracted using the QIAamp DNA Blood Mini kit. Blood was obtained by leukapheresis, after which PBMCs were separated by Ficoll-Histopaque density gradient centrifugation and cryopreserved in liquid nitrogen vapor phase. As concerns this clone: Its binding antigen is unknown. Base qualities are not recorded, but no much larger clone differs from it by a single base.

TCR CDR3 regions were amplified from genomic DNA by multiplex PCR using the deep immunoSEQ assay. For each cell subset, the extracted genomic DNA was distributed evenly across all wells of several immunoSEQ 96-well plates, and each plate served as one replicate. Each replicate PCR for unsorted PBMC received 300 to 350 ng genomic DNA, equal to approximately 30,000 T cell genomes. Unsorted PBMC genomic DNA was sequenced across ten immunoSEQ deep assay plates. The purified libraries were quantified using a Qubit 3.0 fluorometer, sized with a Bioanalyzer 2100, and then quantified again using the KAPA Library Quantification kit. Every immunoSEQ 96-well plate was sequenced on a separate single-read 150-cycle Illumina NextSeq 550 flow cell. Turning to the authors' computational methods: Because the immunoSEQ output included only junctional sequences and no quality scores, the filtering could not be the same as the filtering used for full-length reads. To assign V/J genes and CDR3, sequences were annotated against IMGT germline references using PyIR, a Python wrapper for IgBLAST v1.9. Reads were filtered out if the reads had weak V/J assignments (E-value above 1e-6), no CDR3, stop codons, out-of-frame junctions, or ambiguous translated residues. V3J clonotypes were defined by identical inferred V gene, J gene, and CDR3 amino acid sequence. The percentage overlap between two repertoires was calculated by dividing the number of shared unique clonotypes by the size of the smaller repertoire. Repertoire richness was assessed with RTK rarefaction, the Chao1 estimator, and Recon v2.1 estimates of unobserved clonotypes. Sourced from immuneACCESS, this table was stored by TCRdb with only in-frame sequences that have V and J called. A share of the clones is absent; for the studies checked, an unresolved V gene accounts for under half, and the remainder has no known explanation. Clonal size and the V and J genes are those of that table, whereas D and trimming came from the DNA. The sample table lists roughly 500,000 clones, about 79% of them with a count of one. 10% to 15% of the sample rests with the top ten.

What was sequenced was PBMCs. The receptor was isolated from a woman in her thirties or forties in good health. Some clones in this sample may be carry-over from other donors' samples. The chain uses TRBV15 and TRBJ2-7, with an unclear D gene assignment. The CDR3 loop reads CATSLGRISYEQYF. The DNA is TGTGCCACCAGCCTTGGACGGATATCCTACGAGCAGTACTTC.